The 15 T cell receptor beta chains presented below share a single source sample, sequenced in a study of vaccination effects on CD4 cells after COVID-19. Here immunoSEQ multiplex PCR was the method, and the copy in TCRdb shows in-frame clones only, minus some. The table records about 41,000 clones, more than 60% of them present only once. Antigen-specific CD4+ T cells expanded by the ViraFEST assay with viral peptide pools were then sequenced. Scientists isolated CD4+ T cells after an approximately 10-day culture period ended. In the vaccine recipients, nucleocapsid antibodies were negative and there was no prior SARS-CoV-2 infection. Their antigens are not known. The starting material was CD4+ T cells from PBMCs cultured with HCoV-OC43 spike peptides, obtained before COVID-19 vaccination. Subset defined: HCoV-OC43 spike overlapping peptide pool stimulation. The receptors come from a human donor who received a COVID-19 vaccine.

This chain uses TRBV7-2 with TRBJ1-4; 7 nucleotides match TRBD1. The germline CDR1 and CDR2 sequences are SGHTA and FQGNSA. V shed 0 bases and J 8 bases; nucleotides not matched to a gene: 6. This CDR3 has 15 residues. CDR3 residues: CASSLAAGGEEKLFF. CDR3 bases: TGTGCCAGCAGCTTAGCCGCAGGGGGAGAGGAAAAACTGTTTTTT.

The chain is built from TRBV9 and TRBJ2-1, with 11 bases that match TRBD1. V was pared by 4 bases and J by 3 bases, with 3 bases of the junction left unmatched. CDR1 is SGDLS, CDR2 YYNGEE, per germline. The CDR3 loop spans 15 amino acids. CDR3 protein: CASSRTGGFYNEQFF. CDR3 bases: TGTGCCAGCAGCAGGACAGGGGGCTTCTACAATGAGCAGTTCTTC.

In this sample, this clone turned up a few times. The chain joins TRBV10-3 to TRBJ1-2; possible D gene TRBD1, 6 bases. Germline-derived CDR1 and CDR2 are ENHRY and SYGVKD. This CDR3 has 15 residues. Trimming removed 0 bases at V and 4 bases at J, with 12 bases between. The CDR3 region has the DNA TGTGCCATCAGTGAGTCGGCAGGGGCCACCTATGGCTACACCTTC. Amino acids: CAISESAGATYGYTF.

V and J are TRBV5-6 and TRBJ1-2, with D possibly matching TRBD1 (6 bases). In germline, CDR1 is SGHDT, CDR2 YYEEEE. V was shortened by 2 bases and J by 4 bases, with 15 bases between the two germline ends. The CDR3 length is 15 residues. The CDR3 protein is CASSFGNRVFYGYTF. The DNA for the CDR3 is TGTGCCAGCAGCTTTGGTAACAGGGTCTTCTATGGCTACACCTTC. Drawing the rest from reference TRBV5-6 and TRBJ1-2, the complete variable domain is DAGVTQSPTHLIKTRGQQVTLRCSPKSGHDTVSWYQQALGQGPQFIFQYYEEEERQRGNFPDRFSGHQFPNYSSELNVNALLLGDSALYLCASSFGNRVFYGYTFGSGTRLTVV.

This clone was seen a few times. The chain links TRBV15 to TRBJ1-1; 7 positions match TRBD1. The CDR3 contains 18 residues. Germline V gene sequence: CDR1 LNHNV, CDR2 YYDKDF (reference sequence). V lost 5 bases, J lost 4 bases, and 19 bases stayed unmatched. CDR3 bases: TGTGCCACCAGCCGACGACCATTGGACAGGTACATGCCCACTGAAGCTTTCTTT. This gives the protein CATSRRPLDRYMPTEAFF.

This clone was counted a single time. The chain employs TRBV6-5 and TRBJ1-1, with TRBD1 identical over 7 bases. The V and J ends lost 5 bases and 3 bases, in that order; junction bases with no gene match: 3. Germline CDR1 reads MNHEY; CDR2 reads SVGAGI. This CDR3 is built from 13 residues. The CDR3 DNA is TGTGCCAGCAGTCGGACAGGTGACACTGAAGCTTTCTTT. As protein: CASSRTGDTEAFF.

The chain carries TRBV7-6 and TRBJ2-2; no clear D gene. CDR1 is SGHVS and CDR2 is FNYEAQ in the germline V gene. Between the trimmed V and J ends, which lost 0 bases and 3 bases, there was a span of 20 bases. The CDR3 is made up of 19 amino acids. In nucleotides, the CDR3 is TGTGCCAGCAGCTTAGCGCTGGTTAGGGCTACATCACACACCGGGGAGCTGTTTTTT. This codes for CASSLALVRATSHTGELFF.

This clone has a single count. This chain uses TRBV7-2 with TRBJ2-2, with D unresolved. Germline CDR1 SGHTA, CDR2 FQGNSA. V gave up 7 bases and J gave up 3 bases, with 6 bases separating them. The CDR3 is 12 residues long. The DNA of the CDR3 is TGTGCCAGCACCTTCTACACCGGGGAGCTGTTTTTT. This encodes CASTFYTGELFF.

This sequence joins TRBV19 and TRBJ1-5; no clear D. Germline loops: CDR1 LNHDA, CDR2 SQIVND (reference sequence). The ends were cut back, 7 bases at V and 4 bases at J, with 20 bases in the middle. This CDR3 has 16 residues. Here the CDR3 reads CASTPDGGIRNQPQHF. The CDR3 DNA is TGTGCCAGTACCCCCGACGGTGGTATTAGAAATCAGCCCCAGCATTTT.

The gene calls are TRBV3-1 (or the pseudogene TRBV3-2) and TRBJ2-1, with 12 bases fitting TRBD2. V gave up 4 bases and J gave up 4 bases; unmatched junction bases: 5. This CDR3 has 16 amino acids. Germline values: CDR1 LGHDT, CDR2 YNNKEL (reference sequence). The CDR3 sequence: CASSRTSGAGYNEQFF. The CDR3 DNA sequence: TGTGCCAGCAGCCGGACTAGCGGGGCCGGTTACAATGAGCAGTTCTTC.

V is TRBV30 and J is TRBJ1-2; D is unclear. The CDR3 has 10 amino acids. The V end lost 2 bases, the J end lost 8 bases, and 6 bases lay between the germline ends. Per germline, CDR1 GTSNPN and CDR2 SVGIG (reference sequence). CDR3 protein: CAWSSGGYTF. For the CDR3, the DNA is TGTGCCTGGAGTTCGGGAGGCTACACCTTC.

This rearrangement joins TRBV5-5 to TRBJ1-2; no reliable D call. Trimming stripped 0 bases from V and 2 bases from J, with 8 bases between. The length of the CDR3 is 14 residues. In germline, CDR1 is SGHKS, CDR2 YYEKEE (reference sequence). CDR3 residues: CASSLAGLNYGYTF. In DNA form, the CDR3 reads TGTGCCAGCAGCTTGGCCGGGTTAAACTATGGCTACACCTTC.

V is TRBV4-3 and J is TRBJ2-1; 7 bases align to TRBD2. CDR1 LGHNA and CDR2 YSLEER come from the germline V gene. Trimming took 1 base from V and 9 from J; bases not matched to a gene: 9. This CDR3 is 15 amino acids long. The CDR3 coding sequence is TGCGCCAGCAGCCAAGGGGGGGGGACCACAGGTGAGCAGTTCTTC. Encoded protein: CASSQGGGTTGEQFF.

The chain combines TRBV18 with TRBJ2-3; no reliable D call. This CDR3 spans 11 amino acids. Germline loops: CDR1 KGHSH, CDR2 LQKENI. Trimming removed 3 bases from V and 8 bases from J, with 6 bases in between. CDR3 sequence (DNA): TGTGCCAGCTCACCCGCTAGTACGCAGTATTTT. It translates to CASSPASTQYF.

This clone was seen a single time. The rearrangement joins TRBV30 to TRBJ2-5; D call uncertain. The CDR3 has 13 amino acids. Per germline, CDR1 GTSNPN and CDR2 SVGIG (reference sequence). Trimming cost V 4 bases and J 0 bases, with 9 bases left between them. CDR3 DNA: TGTGCCTGGACTCGACGGTACCAAGAGACCCAGTACTTC. This sequence encodes CAWTRRYQETQYF.